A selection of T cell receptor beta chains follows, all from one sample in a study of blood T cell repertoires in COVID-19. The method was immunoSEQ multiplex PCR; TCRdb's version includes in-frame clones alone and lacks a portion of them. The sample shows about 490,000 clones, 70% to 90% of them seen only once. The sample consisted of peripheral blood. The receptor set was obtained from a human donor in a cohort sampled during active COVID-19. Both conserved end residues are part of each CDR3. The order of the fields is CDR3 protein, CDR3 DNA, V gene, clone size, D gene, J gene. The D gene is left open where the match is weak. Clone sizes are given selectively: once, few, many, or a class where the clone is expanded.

CDR3aa: CASSYDWQGYEQYF
CDR3nt: TGTGCCAGCAGTTACGACTGGCAGGGCTACGAGCAGTACTTC
v_gene: TRBV6-5
abundance: few
d_gene: NA
j_gene: TRBJ2-7

CDR3aa: CASSLGGRPQETQYF
CDR3nt: TGTGCCAGCAGCTTAGGCGGGAGGCCCCAAGAGACCCAGTACTTC
v_gene: TRBV11-3
abundance: NA
d_gene: TRBD2
j_gene: TRBJ2-5

CDR3aa: CASSVRARDEQFF
CDR3nt: TGCGCCAGCAGTGTAAGGGCCAGGGATGAGCAGTTCTTC
v_gene: TRBV10-1
abundance: NA
d_gene: NA
j_gene: TRBJ2-1

CDR3aa: CATSAPDGQGYEQYF
CDR3nt: TGTGCCACCAGTGCCCCGGATGGACAGGGCTACGAGCAGTACTTC
v_gene: TRBV24-1
abundance: NA
d_gene: TRBD1
j_gene: TRBJ2-7

CDR3aa: CASILGQGNEAFF
CDR3nt: TGCGCCAGCATCCTCGGACAGGGGAATGAAGCTTTCTTT
v_gene: TRBV23-1
abundance: NA
d_gene: TRBD1
j_gene: TRBJ1-1

CDR3aa: CAISEERQGSGANVLTF
CDR3nt: TGTGCCATCAGTGAAGAAAGGCAGGGCTCTGGGGCCAACGTCCTGACTTTC
v_gene: TRBV10-3
abundance: NA
d_gene: NA
j_gene: TRBJ2-6

CDR3aa: CASSVEAGGGWGSYNEQFF
CDR3nt: TGTGCCAGCAGCGTAGAGGCAGGGGGCGGTTGGGGCTCCTACAATGAGCAGTTCTTC
v_gene: TRBV9
abundance: NA
d_gene: TRBD1
j_gene: TRBJ2-1

CDR3aa: CASSQDSGQIGKAFF
CDR3nt: TGTGCCAGCAGCCAAGATTCCGGACAGATAGGTAAAGCTTTCTTT
v_gene: TRBV3-1/TRBV3-2
abundance: NA
d_gene: NA
j_gene: TRBJ1-1

CDR3aa: CASSLGAVDYEQYF
CDR3nt: TGTGCCAGCAGCCTGGGGGCCGTCGACTACGAGCAGTACTTC
v_gene: TRBV3-1/TRBV3-2
abundance: NA
d_gene: NA
j_gene: TRBJ2-7

CDR3aa: CASKLGVNYGYTF
CDR3nt: TGTGCCAGCAAGTTGGGAGTCAACTATGGCTACACCTTC
v_gene: TRBV28
abundance: NA
d_gene: NA
j_gene: TRBJ1-2

CDR3aa: CASSMGGGQETQYF
CDR3nt: TGTGCCAGTAGTATGGGGGGTGGCCAAGAGACCCAGTACTTC
v_gene: TRBV19
abundance: NA
d_gene: NA
j_gene: TRBJ2-5

CDR3aa: CASTPGLPGGSYTF
CDR3nt: TGTGCCAGCACCCCGGGACTCCCCGGGGGAAGCTACACCTTC
v_gene: TRBV27
abundance: NA
d_gene: NA
j_gene: TRBJ1-2

CDR3aa: CASSLVQRGVYNEQFF
CDR3nt: TGTGCCAGCAGCTTGGTTCAGCGGGGGGTTTACAATGAGCAGTTCTTC
v_gene: TRBV5-6
abundance: NA
d_gene: TRBD2
j_gene: TRBJ2-1

CDR3aa: CASGFGTVYNEQFF
CDR3nt: TGTGCCAGCGGTTTCGGGACAGTTTACAATGAGCAGTTCTTC
v_gene: TRBV6-5
abundance: NA
d_gene: TRBD1
j_gene: TRBJ2-1

CDR3aa: CASTGHPGGPAYEQYF
CDR3nt: TGTGCCAGCACCGGTCACCCTGGGGGCCCAGCCTACGAGCAGTACTTC
v_gene: TRBV27
abundance: NA
d_gene: NA
j_gene: TRBJ2-7

CDR3aa: CASIRESEQFF
CDR3nt: TGTGCCAGCATTCGGGAGAGTGAGCAGTTCTTC
v_gene: TRBV2
abundance: once
d_gene: NA
j_gene: TRBJ2-1

CDR3aa: CASSLRDRIYNEQFF
CDR3nt: TGCGCCAGCAGCTTAAGGGACAGGATCTACAATGAGCAGTTCTTC
v_gene: TRBV5-1
abundance: NA
d_gene: TRBD1
j_gene: TRBJ2-1

CDR3aa: CASSPTRAKQGYDYTF
CDR3nt: TGTGCCAGCAGCCCGACCAGAGCAAAACAGGGGTATGACTACACCTTC
v_gene: TRBV3-1/TRBV3-2
abundance: NA
d_gene: TRBD1
j_gene: TRBJ1-2

CDR3aa: CASDSGGAGLAQHF
CDR3nt: TGTGCCAGCGATTCAGGGGGCGCCGGTTTGGCCCAGCATTTT
v_gene: TRBV19
abundance: NA
d_gene: TRBD1
j_gene: TRBJ1-5

CDR3aa: CASSFAGGGEFSGGYTF
CDR3nt: TGTGCCAGCAGCTTTGCTGGCGGGGGCGAGTTTTCTGGTGGCTACACCTTC
v_gene: TRBV7-2
abundance: NA
d_gene: NA
j_gene: TRBJ1-2

CDR3aa: CATSDPRQGSNQPQHF
CDR3nt: TGTGCCACCAGTGACCCCCGACAGGGGAGCAATCAGCCCCAGCATTTT
v_gene: TRBV24-1
abundance: once
d_gene: TRBD1
j_gene: TRBJ1-5

CDR3aa: CSMEATTNTEAFF
CDR3nt: TGCAGCATGGAAGCGACAACGAACACTGAAGCTTTCTTT
v_gene: TRBV29-1
abundance: NA
d_gene: NA
j_gene: TRBJ1-1